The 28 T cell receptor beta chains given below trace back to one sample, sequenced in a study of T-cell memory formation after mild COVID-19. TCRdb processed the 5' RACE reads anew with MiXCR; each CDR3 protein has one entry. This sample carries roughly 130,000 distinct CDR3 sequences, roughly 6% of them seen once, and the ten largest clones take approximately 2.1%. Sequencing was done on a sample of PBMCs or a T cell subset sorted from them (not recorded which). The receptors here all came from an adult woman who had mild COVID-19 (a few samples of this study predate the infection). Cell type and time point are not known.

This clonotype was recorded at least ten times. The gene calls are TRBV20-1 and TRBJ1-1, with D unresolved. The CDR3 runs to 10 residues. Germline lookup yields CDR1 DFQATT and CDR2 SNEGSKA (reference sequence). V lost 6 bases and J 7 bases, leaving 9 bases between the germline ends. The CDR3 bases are TGCAGTGCGCTTCATAATGAAGCTTTCTTT. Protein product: CSALHNEAFF.

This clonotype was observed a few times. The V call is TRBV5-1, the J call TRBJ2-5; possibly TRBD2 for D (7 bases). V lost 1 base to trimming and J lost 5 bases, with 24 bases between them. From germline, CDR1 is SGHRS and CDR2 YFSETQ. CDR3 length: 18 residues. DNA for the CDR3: TGCGCCAGCAGCTTGCTTCTTCGTGGGGGGGCCGTGGGGGAGACCCAGTACTTC. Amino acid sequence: CASSLLLRGGAVGETQYF.

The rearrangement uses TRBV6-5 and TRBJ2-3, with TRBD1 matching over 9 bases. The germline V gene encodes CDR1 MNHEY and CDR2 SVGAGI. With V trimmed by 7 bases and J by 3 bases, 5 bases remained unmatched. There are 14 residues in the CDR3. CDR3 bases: TGTGCCAGCACCGACAGGGGGGCGACAGATACGCAGTATTTT. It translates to CASTDRGATDTQYF.

CDR3 loop: CAISGGAWETQYF. In nucleotides, the CDR3 is TGTGCCATCTCCGGAGGGGCGTGGGAGACCCAGTACTTC. The V call is TRBV10-3, the J call TRBJ2-5; D possibly corresponds to TRBD2 (6 bases). The germline V and J ends were trimmed by 8 bases and 5 bases, with 15 bases remaining between them. The germline gives CDR1 ENHRY, CDR2 SYGVKD. The CDR3 covers 13 residues.

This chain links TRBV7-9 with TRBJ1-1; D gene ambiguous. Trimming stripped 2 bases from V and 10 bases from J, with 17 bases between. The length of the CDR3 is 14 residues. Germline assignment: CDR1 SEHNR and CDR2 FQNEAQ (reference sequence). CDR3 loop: CASSLTDPSDRAFF. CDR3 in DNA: TGTGCCAGCAGCTTAACGGACCCGAGCGACCGAGCTTTCTTT.

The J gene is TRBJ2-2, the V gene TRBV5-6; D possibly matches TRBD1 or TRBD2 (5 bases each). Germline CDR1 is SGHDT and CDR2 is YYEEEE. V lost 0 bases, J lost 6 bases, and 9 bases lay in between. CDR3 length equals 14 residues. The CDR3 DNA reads TGTGCCAGCAGCTTGGGTAGGGACCCCGGGGAGCTGTTTTTT. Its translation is CASSLGRDPGELFF.

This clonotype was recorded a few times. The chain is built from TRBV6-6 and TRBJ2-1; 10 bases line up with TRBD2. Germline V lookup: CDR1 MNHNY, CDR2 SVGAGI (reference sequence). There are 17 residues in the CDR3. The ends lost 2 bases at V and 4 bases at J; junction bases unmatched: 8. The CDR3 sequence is CASSYGKSGRVYNEQFF. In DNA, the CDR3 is TGTGCCAGCAGTTACGGCAAGAGCGGGAGGGTTTACAATGAGCAGTTCTTC.

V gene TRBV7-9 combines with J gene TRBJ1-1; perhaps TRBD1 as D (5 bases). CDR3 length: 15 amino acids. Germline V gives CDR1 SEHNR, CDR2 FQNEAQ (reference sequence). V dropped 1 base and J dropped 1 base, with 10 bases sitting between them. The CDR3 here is CASSLEGVSNTEAFF. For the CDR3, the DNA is TGTGCCAGCAGCTTAGAAGGGGTGTCGAACACTGAAGCTTTCTTT.

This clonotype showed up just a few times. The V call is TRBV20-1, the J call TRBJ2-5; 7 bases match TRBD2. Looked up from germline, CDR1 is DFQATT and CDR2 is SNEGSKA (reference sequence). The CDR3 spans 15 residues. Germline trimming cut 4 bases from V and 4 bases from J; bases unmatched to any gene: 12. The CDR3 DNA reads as TGCAGTGCTACTTTTGGGGGAGGGCCGTCAGAGACCCAGTACTTC. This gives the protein CSATFGGGPSETQYF.

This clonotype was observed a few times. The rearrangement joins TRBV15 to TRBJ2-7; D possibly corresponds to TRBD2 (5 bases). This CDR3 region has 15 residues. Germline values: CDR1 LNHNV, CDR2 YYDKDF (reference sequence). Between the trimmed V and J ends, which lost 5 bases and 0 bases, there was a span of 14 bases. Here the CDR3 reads CATSPRGRASYEQYF. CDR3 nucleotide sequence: TGTGCCACCAGCCCGCGAGGGCGGGCCTCCTACGAGCAGTACTTC.

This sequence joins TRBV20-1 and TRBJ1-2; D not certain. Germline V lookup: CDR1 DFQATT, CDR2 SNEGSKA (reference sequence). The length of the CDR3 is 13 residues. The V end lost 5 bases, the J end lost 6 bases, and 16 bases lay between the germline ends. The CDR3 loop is CSAWAHFSDGYTF. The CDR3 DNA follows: TGCAGTGCTTGGGCCCACTTTAGCGATGGCTACACCTTC.

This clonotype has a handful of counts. CDR3 bases: TGTGCCAGCAGACACACTAGCGGGGGTCAAGAGACCCAGTACTTC. Translated: CASRHTSGGQETQYF. The genes are TRBV7-2 and TRBJ2-5, with 11 bases that match TRBD2. The CDR3 totals 15 residues. V gave up 6 bases and J gave up 2 bases; unmatched junction bases: 5. In germline, CDR1 is SGHTA, CDR2 FQGNSA.

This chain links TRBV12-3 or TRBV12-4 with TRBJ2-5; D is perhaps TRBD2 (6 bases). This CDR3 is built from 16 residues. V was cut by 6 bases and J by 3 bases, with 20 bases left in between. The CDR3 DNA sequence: TGTGCCAGCAGCCATTACGGCGCGGGGCGGGAAGAGACCCAGTACTTC. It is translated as CASSHYGAGREETQYF.

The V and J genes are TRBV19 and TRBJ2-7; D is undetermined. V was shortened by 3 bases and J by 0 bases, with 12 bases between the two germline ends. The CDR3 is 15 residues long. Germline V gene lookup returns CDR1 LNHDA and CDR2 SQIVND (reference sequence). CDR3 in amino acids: CASSIWQESSYEQYF. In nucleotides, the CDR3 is TGTGCCAGTAGTATTTGGCAGGAATCCTCCTACGAGCAGTACTTC. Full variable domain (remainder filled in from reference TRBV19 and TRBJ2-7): DGGITQSPKYLFRKEGQNVTLSCEQNLNHDAMYWYRQDPGQGLRLIYYSQIVNDFQKGDIAEGYSVSREKKESFPLTVTSAQKNPTAFYLCASSIWQESSYEQYFGPGTRLTVT.

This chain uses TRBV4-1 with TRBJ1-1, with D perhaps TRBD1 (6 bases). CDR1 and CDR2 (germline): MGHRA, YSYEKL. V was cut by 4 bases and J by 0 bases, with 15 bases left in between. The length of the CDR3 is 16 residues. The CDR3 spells CASSRAAGGLNTEAFF. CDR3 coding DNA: TGCGCCAGCAGCCGAGCCGCGGGGGGCCTGAACACTGAAGCTTTCTTT.

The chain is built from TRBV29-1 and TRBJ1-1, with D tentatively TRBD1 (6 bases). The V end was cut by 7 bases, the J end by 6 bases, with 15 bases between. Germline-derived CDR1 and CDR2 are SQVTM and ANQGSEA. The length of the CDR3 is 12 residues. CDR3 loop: CSASRGGPEAFF. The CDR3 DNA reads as TGCAGCGCCTCCCGGGGGGGCCCTGAAGCTTTCTTT.

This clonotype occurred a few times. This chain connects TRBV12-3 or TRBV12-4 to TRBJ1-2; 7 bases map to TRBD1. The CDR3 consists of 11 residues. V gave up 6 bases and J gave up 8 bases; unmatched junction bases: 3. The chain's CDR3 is CASRNRGGYTF. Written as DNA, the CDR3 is TGTGCCAGCAGAAACAGGGGCGGCTACACCTTC.

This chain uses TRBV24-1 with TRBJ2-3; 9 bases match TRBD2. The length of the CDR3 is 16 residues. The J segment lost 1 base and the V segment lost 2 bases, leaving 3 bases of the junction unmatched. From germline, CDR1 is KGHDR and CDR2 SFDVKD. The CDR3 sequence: CATSDYAGGRTDTQYF. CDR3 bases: TGTGCCACCAGTGATTATGCGGGGGGGCGCACAGATACGCAGTATTTT.

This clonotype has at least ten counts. The CDR3 loop is CASSLGLPRGAFF. As DNA, the CDR3 is TGTGCCAGCAGCCTTGGACTCCCAAGAGGAGCTTTCTTT. This chain connects TRBV7-2 to TRBJ1-1; D is unresolved. The V end lost 5 bases, the J end lost 10 bases, and 17 bases lay between the germline ends. The CDR3 runs to 13 residues. Germline V gene lookup returns CDR1 SGHTA and CDR2 FQGNSA.

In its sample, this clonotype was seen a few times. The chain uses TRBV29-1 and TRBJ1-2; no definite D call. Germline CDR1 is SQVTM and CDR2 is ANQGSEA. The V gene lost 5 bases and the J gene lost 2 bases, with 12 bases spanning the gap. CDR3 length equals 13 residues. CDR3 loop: CSVRRSLNYGYTF. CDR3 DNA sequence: TGCAGCGTTCGCAGGTCCCTAAACTATGGCTACACCTTC.

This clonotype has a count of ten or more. Written as DNA, the CDR3 is TGTGCCAGCAGCTTAGCGAATGAGCAGTTCTTC. Translation: CASSLANEQFF. V and J are TRBV7-2 and TRBJ2-1; D not certain. The V gene lost 0 bases and the J gene lost 7 bases, with 1 base spanning the gap. CDR3 size: 11 residues. Germline CDR1 reads SGHTA; CDR2 reads FQGNSA. Full variable domain (outside the CDR3, taken from reference TRBV7-2 and TRBJ2-1): GAGVSQSPSNKVTEKGKDVELRCDPISGHTALYWYRQSLGQGLEFLIYFQGNSAPDKSGLPSDRFSAERTGGSVSTLTIQRTQQEDSAVYLCASSLANEQFFGPGTRLTVL.

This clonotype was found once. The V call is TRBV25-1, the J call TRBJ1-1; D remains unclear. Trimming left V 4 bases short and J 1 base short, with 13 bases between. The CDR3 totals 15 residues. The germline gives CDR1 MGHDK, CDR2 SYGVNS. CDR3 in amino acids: CASSAFQERNTEAFF. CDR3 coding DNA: TGTGCCAGCAGTGCTTTTCAAGAGAGGAACACTGAAGCTTTCTTT.

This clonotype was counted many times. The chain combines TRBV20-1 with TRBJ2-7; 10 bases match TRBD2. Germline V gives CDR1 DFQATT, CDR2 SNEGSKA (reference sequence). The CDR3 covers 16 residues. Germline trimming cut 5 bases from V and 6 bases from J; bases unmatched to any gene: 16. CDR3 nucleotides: TGCAGTGCTGGCATGGGAATGGAGCGGGGGGGCCGCGAGCAGTACTTC. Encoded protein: CSAGMGMERGGREQYF.

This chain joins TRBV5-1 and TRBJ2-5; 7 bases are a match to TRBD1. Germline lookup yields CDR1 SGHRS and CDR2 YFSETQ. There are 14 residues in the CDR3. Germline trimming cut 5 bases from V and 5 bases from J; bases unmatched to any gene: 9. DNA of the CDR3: TGCGCCAGCAGTCGATCAGGGGGATGGGAGACCCAGTACTTC. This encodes CASSRSGGWETQYF.

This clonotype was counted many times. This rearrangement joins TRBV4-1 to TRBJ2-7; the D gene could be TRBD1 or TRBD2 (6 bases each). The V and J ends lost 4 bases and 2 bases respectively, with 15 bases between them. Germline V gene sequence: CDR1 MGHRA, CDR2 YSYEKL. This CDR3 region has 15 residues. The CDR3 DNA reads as TGCGCCAGCAGCCCGCTAAGGGGGGCAGCCTACGAGCAGTACTTC. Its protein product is CASSPLRGAAYEQYF.

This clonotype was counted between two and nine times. CDR3 protein: CASSLLGTREQFF. Written as DNA, the CDR3 is TGTGCCAGCAGTCTCCTTGGGACTCGAGAGCAGTTCTTC. J is TRBJ2-1 and V is TRBV12-3 or TRBV12-4, with D possibly TRBD2 on 6 matching bases. Trimming took off 5 bases at V and 10 bases at J, with 15 bases between the two ends. The CDR3 contains 13 residues.

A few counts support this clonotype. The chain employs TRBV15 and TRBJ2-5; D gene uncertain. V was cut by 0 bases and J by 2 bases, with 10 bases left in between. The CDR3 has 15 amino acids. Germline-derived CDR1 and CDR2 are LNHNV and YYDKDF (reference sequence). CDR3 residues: CATSRDRGSQETQYF. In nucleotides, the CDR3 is TGTGCCACCAGCAGAGATAGAGGCTCACAAGAGACCCAGTACTTC.

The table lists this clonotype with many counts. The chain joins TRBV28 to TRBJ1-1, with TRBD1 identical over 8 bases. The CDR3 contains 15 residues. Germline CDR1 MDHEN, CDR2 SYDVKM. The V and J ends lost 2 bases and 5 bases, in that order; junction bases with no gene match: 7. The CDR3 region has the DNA TGTGCCAGCAGTTTACCAGGGGGCGCGGGAACTGAAGCTTTCTTT. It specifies CASSLPGGAGTEAFF.